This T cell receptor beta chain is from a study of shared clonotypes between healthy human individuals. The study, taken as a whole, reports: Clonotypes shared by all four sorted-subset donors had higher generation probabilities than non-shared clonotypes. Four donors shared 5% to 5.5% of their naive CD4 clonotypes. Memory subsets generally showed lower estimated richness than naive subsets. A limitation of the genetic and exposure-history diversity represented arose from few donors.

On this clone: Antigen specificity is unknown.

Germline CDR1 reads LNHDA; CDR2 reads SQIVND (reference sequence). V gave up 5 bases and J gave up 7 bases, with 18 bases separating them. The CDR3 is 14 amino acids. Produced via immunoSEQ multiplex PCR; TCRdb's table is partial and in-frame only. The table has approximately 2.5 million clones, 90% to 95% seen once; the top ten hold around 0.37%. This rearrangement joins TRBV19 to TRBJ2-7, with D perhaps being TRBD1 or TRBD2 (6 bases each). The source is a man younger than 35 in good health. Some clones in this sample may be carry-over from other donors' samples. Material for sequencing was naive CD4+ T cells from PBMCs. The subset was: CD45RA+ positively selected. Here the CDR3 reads CASSARFQGREQYF. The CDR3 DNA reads TGTGCCAGTAGTGCGCGATTCCAGGGGAGGGAGCAGTACTTC.